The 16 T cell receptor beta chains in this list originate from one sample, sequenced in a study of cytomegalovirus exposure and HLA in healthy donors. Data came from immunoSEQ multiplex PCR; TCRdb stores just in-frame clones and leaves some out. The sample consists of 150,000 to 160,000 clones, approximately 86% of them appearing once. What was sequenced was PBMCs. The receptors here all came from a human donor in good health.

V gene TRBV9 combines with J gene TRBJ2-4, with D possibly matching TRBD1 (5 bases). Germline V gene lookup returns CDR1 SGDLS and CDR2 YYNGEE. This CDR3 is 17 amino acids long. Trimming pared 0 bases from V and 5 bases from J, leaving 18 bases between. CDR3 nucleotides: TGTGCCAGCAGCGTAGGCATTGGCAGGGCCGAGGAAAACATTCAGTACTTC. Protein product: CASSVGIGRAEENIQYF. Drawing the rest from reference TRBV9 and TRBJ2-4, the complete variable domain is DSGVTQTPKHLITATGQRVTLRCSPRSGDLSVYWYQQSLDQGLQFLIQYYNGEERAKGNILERFSAQQFPDLHSELNLSSLELGDSALYFCASSVGIGRAEENIQYFGAGTRLSVL.

The CDR3 sequence: CASSLNTGEKLFF. The CDR3 nucleotides read TGTGCCAGCAGCTTGAATACCGGTGAAAAACTGTTTTTT. V is TRBV7-9 and J is TRBJ1-4; D is uncertain. CDR1 and CDR2 from the germline V gene are SEHNR and FQNEAQ (reference sequence). CDR3 length: 13 residues. V dropped 3 bases and J dropped 7 bases, with 9 bases sitting between them.

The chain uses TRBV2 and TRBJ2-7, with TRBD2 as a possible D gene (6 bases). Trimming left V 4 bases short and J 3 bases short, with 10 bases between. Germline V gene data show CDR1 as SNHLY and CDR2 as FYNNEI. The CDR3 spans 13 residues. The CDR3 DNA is TGTGCCAGCAGTGCCGGGGGTATCTACGAGCAGTACTTC. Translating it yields CASSAGGIYEQYF.

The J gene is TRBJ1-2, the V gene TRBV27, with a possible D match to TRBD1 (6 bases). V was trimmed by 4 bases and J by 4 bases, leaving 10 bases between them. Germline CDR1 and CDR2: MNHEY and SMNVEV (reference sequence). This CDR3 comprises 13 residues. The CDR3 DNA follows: TGTGCCAGCAGTTCCCGGACAGCCTATGGCTACACCTTC. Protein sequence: CASSSRTAYGYTF.

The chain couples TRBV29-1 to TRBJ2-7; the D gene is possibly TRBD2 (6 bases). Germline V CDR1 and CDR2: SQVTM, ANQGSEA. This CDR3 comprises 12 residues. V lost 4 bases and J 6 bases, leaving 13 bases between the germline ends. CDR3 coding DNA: TGCAGCGTTGGTGGAGGGCAGTCCGAGCAGTACTTC. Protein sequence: CSVGGGQSEQYF.

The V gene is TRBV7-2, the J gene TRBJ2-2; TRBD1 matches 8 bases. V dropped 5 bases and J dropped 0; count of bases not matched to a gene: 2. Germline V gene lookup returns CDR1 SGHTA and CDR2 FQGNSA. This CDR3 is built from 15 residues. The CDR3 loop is CASSQDRANTGELFF. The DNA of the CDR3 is TGTGCCAGCAGCCAGGACAGGGCGAACACCGGGGAGCTGTTTTTT.

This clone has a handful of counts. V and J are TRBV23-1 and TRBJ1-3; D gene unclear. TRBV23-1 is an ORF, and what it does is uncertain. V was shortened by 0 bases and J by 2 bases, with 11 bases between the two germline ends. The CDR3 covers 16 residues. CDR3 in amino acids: CASSQSRVGTGNTIYF. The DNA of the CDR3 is TGCGCCAGCAGTCAATCGCGGGTGGGGACTGGAAACACCATATATTTT.

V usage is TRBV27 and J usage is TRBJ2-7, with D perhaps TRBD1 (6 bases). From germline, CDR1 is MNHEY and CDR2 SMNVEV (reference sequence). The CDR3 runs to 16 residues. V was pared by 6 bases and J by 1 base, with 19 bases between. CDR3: CASSRARTDISYEQYF. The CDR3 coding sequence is TGTGCCAGCAGCCGAGCGAGGACAGATATTTCCTACGAGCAGTACTTC.

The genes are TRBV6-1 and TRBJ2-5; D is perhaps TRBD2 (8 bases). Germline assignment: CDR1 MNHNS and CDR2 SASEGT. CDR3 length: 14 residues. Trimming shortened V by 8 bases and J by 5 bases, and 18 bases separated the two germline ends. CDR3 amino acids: CASPRQGLGETQYF. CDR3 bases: TGTGCCAGCCCTAGACAGGGACTAGGCGAGACCCAGTACTTC.

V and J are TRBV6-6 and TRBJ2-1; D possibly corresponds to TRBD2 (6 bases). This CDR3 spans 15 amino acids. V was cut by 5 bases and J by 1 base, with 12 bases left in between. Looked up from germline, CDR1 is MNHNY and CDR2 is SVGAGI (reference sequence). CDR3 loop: CASSPGGPSYNEQFF. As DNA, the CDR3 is TGTGCCAGCAGTCCTGGAGGGCCTTCCTACAATGAGCAGTTCTTC.

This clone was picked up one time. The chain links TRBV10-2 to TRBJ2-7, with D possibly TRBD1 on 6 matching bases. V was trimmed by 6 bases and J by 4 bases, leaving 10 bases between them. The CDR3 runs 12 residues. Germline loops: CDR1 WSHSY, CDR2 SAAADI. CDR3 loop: CASSGQKYEQYF. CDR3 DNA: TGCGCCAGCAGCGGACAGAAGTACGAGCAGTACTTC.

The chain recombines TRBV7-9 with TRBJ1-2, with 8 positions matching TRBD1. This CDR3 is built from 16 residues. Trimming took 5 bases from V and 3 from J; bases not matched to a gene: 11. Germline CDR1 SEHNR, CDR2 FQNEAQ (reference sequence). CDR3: CASSPQGQVPHYGYTF. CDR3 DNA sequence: TGTGCCAGCAGCCCTCAGGGACAGGTTCCTCACTATGGCTACACCTTC.

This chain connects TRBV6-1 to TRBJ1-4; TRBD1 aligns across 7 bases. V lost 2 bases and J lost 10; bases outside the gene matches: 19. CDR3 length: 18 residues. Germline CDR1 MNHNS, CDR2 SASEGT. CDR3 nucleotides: TGTGCCAGCAGTGAATGGAGAGTAGGACAGGTGGAAAACGGAAAACTGTTTTTT. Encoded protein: CASSEWRVGQVENGKLFF.

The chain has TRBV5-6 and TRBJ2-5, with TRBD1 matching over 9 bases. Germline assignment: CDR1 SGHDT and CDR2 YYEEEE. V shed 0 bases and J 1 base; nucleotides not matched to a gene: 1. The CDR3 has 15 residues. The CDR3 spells CASSLATGGQETQYF. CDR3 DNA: TGTGCCAGCAGCTTGGCGACAGGGGGCCAAGAGACCCAGTACTTC. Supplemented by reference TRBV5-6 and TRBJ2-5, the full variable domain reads DAGVTQSPTHLIKTRGQQVTLRCSPKSGHDTVSWYQQALGQGPQFIFQYYEEEERQRGNFPDRFSGHQFPNYSSELNVNALLLGDSALYLCASSLATGGQETQYFGPGTRLLVL.

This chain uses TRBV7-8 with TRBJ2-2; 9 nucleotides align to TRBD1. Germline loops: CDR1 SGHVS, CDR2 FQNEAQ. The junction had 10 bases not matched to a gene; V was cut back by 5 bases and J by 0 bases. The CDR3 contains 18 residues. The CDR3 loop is CASSHPSRDRANTGELFF. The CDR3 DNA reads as TGTGCCAGCAGCCATCCTTCCCGGGACAGGGCGAACACCGGGGAGCTGTTTTTT. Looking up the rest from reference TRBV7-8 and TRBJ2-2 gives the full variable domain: GAGVSQSPRYKVAKRGQDVALRCDPISGHVSLFWYQQALGQGPEFLTYFQNEAQLDKSGLPSDRFFAERPEGSVSTLKIQRTQQEDSAVYLCASSHPSRDRANTGELFFGEGSRLTVL.

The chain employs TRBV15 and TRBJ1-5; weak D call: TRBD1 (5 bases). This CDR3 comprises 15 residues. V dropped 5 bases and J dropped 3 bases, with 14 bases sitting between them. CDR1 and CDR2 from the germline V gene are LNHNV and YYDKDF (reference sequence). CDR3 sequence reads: CATSRPGGNNQPQHF. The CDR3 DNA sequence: TGTGCCACCAGCCGCCCGGGGGGTAACAATCAGCCCCAGCATTTT.